This T cell receptor (beta chain) was sequenced during a study of cytomegalovirus exposure and HLA in healthy donors (dated by TCRdb to about 2017). Context from the whole study: A later analysis indicated that the roughly 120 validation repertoires were generated on the platform also employed for the roughly 650 repertoires of the first cohort. The study was designed to test whether signatures of past pathogen exposure could be identified by cataloging public T cell receptors. To predict cytomegalovirus infection status, the study brought together high-throughput TCR immunosequencing, statistical association of individual TCRs with disease status, and machine learning. Besides the first cohort of more than 650 subjects, a separate validation cohort made up of roughly 130 different subjects was used.

Separate from the roughly 650-subject first cohort, the validation cohort of roughly 110 subjects was the group to which the donors belonged. The receptor library was made with the immunoSEQ multiplex PCR assay. The original pipeline was this. A statistical classification framework was built to diagnose cytomegalovirus status from the catalog of TCR beta chain sequences. TCRdb holds this immuneACCESS table with in-frame rearrangements only. Some clones are missing; in checked studies, unresolved V genes explain under half, and the rest has no known cause. That table furnishes V, J and clone size, whereas the DNA furnished D and trimming. Present in this sample are some 140,000 clones, approximately 84% of which were seen just once. The ten largest clones take up 30% of the sample. What the research found in general, with its limitations: All 130 or so repertoires were used to score co-occurrence in the validation cohort in a later analysis, because that analysis had no HLA typing for the cohort. Subsequent analysis determined that TCRs grouped into clusters in the first cohort also showed a tendency toward co-occurrence across the roughly 120 validation repertoires, and roughly 94% of cluster scores exceeded 0. Cytomegalovirus status was reported to be diagnosed by the classifier with high specificity and sensitivity in both the original and validation cohorts. Most TCR sequences were seen in very few donors, while some public TCRs were found in many individuals. Three of the identified cytomegalovirus-associated TCR beta chains were confirmed in vitro to be specific for cytomegalovirus antigens. The study listed 150 to 200 TCR beta chains as associated with cytomegalovirus. It was suggested by the authors that the approach could potentially be generalized to other disease states and immunological phenotypes.

Points on this clone: Its antigen is still unknown. No much larger clone exists at a distance of one base, and base qualities are not known.

The germline V gene yields SGHRS for CDR1 and YFSETQ for CDR2. V lost 3 bases and J lost 3 bases, and the count of bases not matched to a germline gene is 6. The CDR3 runs 15 amino acids, cysteine and phenylalanine included. Only CDR3 DNA remains: 45 bases, in frame from the first base. The chain is made from TRBV5-1 and TRBJ2-1; 7 central nucleotides agree with TRBD2. The receptor comes from a man aged 25 to 40 in good health and CMV-seropositive. What was sequenced was PBMCs. The CDR3 reads CASSSSTSYYNEQFF. The nucleotides read TGCGCCAGCAGCTCCTCGACTAGCTACTACAATGAGCAGTTCTTC.